This T cell receptor beta chain was recorded in a study of tumor-infiltrating lymphocytes in localized non-small cell lung cancer. In regard to this clone: Its specificity is unknown.

Points from the study as a whole: Different pieces of the same tissue were used for each assay.

The table came from immunoSEQ multiplex PCR; TCRdb's copy has only in-frame clones and leaves some out. The profile covers roughly 16,000 clones, with over 70% appearing a single time and 4% to 5% taken by the ten largest. Sample: lung tumor tissue. The TCR originated in a human donor with non-small cell lung cancer.

CDR3 bases: TGTGCCAGCAGCTCCCGGGACAGGGGCGCCAATTCACCCCTCCACTTT. Its translation: CASSSRDRGANSPLHF. The chain employs TRBV7-6 and TRBJ1-6; 10 nucleotides match TRBD1. The CDR3 contains 16 residues. The V gene's germline CDR1 is SGHVS and CDR2 FNYEAQ. Unmatched junction bases numbered 7, after V lost 4 bases and J lost 7 bases.